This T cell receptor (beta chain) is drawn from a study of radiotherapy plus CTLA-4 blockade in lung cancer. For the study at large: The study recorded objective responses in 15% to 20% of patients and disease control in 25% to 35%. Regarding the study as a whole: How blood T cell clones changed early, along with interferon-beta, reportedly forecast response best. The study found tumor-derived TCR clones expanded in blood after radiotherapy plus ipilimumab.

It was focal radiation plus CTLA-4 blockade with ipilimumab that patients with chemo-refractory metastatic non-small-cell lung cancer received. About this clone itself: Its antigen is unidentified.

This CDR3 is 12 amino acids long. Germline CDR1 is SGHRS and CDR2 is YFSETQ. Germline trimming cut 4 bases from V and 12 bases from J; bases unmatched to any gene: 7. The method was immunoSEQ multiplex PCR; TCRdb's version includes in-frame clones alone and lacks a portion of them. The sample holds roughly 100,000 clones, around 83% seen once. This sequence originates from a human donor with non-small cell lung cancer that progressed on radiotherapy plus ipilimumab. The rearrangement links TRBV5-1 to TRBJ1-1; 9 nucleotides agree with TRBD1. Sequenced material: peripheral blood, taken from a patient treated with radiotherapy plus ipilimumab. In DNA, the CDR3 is TGCGCCAGCAGCGAAGGGACAGGGAGGACTTTCTTT. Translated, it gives CASSEGTGRTFF.